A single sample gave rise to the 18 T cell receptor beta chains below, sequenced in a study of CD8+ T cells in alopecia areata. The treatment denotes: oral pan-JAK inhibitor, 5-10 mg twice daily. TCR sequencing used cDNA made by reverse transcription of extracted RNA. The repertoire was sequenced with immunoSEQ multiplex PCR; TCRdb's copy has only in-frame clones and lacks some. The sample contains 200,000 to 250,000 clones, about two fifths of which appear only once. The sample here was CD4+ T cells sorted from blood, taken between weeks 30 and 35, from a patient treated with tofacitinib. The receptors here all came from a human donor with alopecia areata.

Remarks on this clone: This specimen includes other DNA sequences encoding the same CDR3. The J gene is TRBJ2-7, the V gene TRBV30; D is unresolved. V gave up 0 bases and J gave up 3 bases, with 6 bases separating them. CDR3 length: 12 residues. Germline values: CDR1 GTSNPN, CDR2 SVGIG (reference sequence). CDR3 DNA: TGTGCCTGGAGTGTACTCAGCTACGAGCAGTACTTC. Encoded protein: CAWSVLSYEQYF.

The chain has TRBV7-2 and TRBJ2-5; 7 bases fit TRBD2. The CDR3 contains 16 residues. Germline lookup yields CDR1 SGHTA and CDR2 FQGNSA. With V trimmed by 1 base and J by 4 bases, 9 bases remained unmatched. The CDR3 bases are TGTGCCAGCAGCTTAGGGGCGCCAGGGAGGGGAGAGACCCAGTACTTC. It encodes CASSLGAPGRGETQYF.

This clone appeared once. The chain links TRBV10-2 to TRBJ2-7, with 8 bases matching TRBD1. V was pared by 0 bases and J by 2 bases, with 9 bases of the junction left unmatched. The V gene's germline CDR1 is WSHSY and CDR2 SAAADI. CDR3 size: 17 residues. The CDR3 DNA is TGCGCCAGCAGTGAGTCTAATGGGCTGGGACAGGCCTACGAGCAGTACTTC. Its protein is CASSESNGLGQAYEQYF.

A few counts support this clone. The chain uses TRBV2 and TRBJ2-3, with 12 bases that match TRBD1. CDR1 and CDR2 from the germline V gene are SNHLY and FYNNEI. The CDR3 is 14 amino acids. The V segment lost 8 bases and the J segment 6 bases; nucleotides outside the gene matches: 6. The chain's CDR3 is CASGTGGAVDTQYF. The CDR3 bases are TGTGCCAGCGGGACAGGGGGCGCGGTGGATACGCAGTATTTT.

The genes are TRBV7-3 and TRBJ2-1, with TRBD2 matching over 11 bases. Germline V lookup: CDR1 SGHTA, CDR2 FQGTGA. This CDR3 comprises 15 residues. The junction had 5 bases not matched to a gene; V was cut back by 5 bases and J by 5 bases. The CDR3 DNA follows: TGTGCCAGCAGCGTTAGCGGGGGGGCCGACAATGAGCAGTTCTTC. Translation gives CASSVSGGADNEQFF.

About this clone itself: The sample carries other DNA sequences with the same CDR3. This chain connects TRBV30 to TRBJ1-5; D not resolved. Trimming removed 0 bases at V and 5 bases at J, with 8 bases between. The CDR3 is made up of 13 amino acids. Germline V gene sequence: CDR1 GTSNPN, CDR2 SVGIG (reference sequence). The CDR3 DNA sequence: TGTGCCTGGAGTGTGGGCAGAGATCAGCCCCAGCATTTT. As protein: CAWSVGRDQPQHF. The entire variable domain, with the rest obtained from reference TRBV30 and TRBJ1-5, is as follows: SQTIHQWPATLVQPVGSPLSLECTVEGTSNPNLYWYRQAAGRGLQLLFYSVGIGQISSEVPQNLSASRPQDRQFILSSKKLLLSDSGFYLCAWSVGRDQPQHFGDGTRLSIL.

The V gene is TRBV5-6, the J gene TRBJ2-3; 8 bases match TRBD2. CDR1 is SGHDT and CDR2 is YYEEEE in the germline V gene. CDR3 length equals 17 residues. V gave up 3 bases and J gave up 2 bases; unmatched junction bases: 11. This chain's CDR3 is CASSWPYERGITDTQYF. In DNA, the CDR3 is TGTGCCAGCAGCTGGCCCTACGAGCGGGGGATCACAGATACGCAGTATTTT.

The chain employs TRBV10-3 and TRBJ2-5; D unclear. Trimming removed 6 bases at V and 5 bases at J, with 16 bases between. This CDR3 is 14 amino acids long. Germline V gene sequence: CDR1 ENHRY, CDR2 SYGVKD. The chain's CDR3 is CAIRASSPGETQYF. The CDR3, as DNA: TGTGCCATCAGGGCGAGCAGCCCTGGGGAGACCCAGTACTTC.

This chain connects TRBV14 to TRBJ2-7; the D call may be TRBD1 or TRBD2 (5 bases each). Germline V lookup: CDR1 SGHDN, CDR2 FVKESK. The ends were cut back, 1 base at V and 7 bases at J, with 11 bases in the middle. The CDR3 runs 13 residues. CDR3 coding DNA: TGTGCCAGCAGCCAAGTCGGGGCTCGAGAGCAGTACTTC. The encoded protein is CASSQVGAREQYF.

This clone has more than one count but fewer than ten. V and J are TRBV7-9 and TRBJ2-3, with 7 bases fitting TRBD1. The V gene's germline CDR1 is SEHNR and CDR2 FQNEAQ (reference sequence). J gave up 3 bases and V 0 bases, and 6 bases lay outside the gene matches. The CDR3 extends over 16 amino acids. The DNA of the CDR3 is TGTGCCAGCAGCTTAGCCAGACAGGGCTGGACAGATACGCAGTATTTT. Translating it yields CASSLARQGWTDTQYF.

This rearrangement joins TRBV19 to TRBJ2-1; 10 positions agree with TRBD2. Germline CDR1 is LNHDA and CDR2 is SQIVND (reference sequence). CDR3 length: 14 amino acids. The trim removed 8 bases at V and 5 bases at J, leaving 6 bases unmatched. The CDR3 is CASLAGDANNEQFF. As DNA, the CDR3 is TGTGCCAGTCTAGCGGGAGACGCAAACAATGAGCAGTTCTTC.

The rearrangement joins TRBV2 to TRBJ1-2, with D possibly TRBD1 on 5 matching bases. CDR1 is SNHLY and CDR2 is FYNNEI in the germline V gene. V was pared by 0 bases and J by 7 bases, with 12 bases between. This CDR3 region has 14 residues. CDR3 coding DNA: TGTGCCAGCAGTGAAGCGGCAGGGAGAACTGGCTACACCTTC. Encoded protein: CASSEAAGRTGYTF.

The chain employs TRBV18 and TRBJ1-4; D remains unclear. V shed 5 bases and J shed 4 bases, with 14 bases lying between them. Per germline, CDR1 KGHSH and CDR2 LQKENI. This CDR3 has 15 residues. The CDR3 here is CASSLAGSYNEKLFF. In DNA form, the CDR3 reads TGTGCCAGCTCATTGGCCGGAAGCTATAATGAAAAACTGTTTTTT.

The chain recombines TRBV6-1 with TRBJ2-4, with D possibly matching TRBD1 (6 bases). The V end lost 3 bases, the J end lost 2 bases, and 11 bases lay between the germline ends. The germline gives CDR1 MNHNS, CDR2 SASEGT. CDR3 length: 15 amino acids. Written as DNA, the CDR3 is TGTGCCAGCAGTGAGCAAGGGACACCCAAAAACATTCAGTACTTC. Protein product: CASSEQGTPKNIQYF.

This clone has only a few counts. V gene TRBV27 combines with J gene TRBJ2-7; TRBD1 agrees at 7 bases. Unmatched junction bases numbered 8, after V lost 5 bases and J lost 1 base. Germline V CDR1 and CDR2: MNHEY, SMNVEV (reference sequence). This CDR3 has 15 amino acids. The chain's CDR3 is CASSPVGGLSYEQYF. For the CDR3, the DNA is TGTGCCAGCAGTCCGGTAGGGGGCTTATCCTACGAGCAGTACTTC.

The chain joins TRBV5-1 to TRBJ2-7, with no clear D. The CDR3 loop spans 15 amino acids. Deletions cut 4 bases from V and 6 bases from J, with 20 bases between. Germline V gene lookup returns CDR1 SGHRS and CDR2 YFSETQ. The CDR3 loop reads CASSHPESPEREQYF. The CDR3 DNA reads TGCGCCAGCAGCCATCCCGAGAGCCCCGAACGCGAGCAGTACTTC.

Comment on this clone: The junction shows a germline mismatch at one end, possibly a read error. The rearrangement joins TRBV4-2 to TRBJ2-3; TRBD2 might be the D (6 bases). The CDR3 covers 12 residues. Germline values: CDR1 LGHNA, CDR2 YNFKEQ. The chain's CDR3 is CASSQDRGGILF. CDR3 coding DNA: TGTGCCAGCAGCCAAGATCGGGGAGGAATCCTTTTT.

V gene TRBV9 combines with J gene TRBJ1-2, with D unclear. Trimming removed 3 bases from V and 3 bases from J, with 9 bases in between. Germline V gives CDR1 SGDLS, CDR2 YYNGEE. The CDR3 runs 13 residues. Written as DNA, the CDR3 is TGTGCCAGCAGCGCCTCGATTGACTATGGCTACACCTTC. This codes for CASSASIDYGYTF.